These 21 T cell receptor beta chains were all obtained from the same sample, sequenced in a study of CD8 T cells in Susac syndrome. Reverse transcription of about 0.45 to 1 ug RNA used random hexamers. Each CDR3 protein gets one entry after TCRdb re-called the immunoSEQ multiplex PCR reads with MiXCR. Of about 290,000 distinct CDR3 sequences in the sample, 75% to 90% are singletons; the top ten hold around 0.18%. Sequencing used CD8+ T cells from PBMCs. The origin of the receptors is a human donor with multiple sclerosis.

This clonotype was observed a few times. V and J are TRBV7-3 and TRBJ2-3; 10 bases agree with TRBD1. J was trimmed by 3 bases and V by 6 bases; bases with no gene match: 6. Germline assignment: CDR1 SGHTA and CDR2 FQGTGA. This CDR3 is built from 15 residues. The CDR3 sequence: CASSLTGGSTDTQYF. The CDR3, as DNA: TGTGCCAGCAGTTTGACAGGGGGCAGTACAGATACGCAGTATTTT.

The V gene is TRBV2, the J gene TRBJ2-5; D may match TRBD1 or TRBD2 (5 bases each). The CDR3 spans 12 residues. Germline V lookup: CDR1 SNHLY, CDR2 FYNNEI. V was shortened by 4 bases and J by 5 bases, with 8 bases between the two germline ends. Here the CDR3 reads CASSGGGETQYF. The CDR3 DNA reads as TGTGCCAGCAGTGGTGGGGGTGAGACCCAGTACTTC. Using reference TRBV2 and TRBJ2-5 for the parts outside the CDR3, the full variable domain is EPEVTQTPSHQVTQMGQEVILRCVPISNHLYFYWYRQILGQKVEFLVSFYNNEISEKSEIFDDQFSVERPDGSNFTLKIRSTKLEDSAMYFCASSGGGETQYFGPGTRLLVL.

The gene calls are TRBV6-4 and TRBJ2-1; 14 nucleotides match TRBD2. The CDR3 sequence is 16 residues long. The V gene end was trimmed by 0 bases and the J gene end by 6 bases; junction bases not matched to a gene: 1. The germline V gene encodes CDR1 MRHNA and CDR2 SNTAGT. The CDR3 sequence: CASSDSGTSGSNEQFF. The DNA of the CDR3 is TGTGCCAGCAGTGACTCGGGGACTAGCGGGAGCAATGAGCAGTTCTTC.

The CDR3 DNA follows: TGTGCCAGCAGTTACAGGGAGGGCAACTCACCGCCCCTCCACTTT. Encoded protein: CASSYREGNSPPLHF. The chain recombines TRBV6-5 with TRBJ1-6; no clear D gene. V was cut by 2 bases and J by 13 bases, with 18 bases left in between. In germline, CDR1 is MNHEY, CDR2 SVGAGI. CDR3 length equals 15 residues.

J is TRBJ1-5 and V is TRBV20-1; TRBD1 agrees at 11 bases. This CDR3 has 15 residues. CDR1 and CDR2 from the germline V gene are DFQATT and SNEGSKA (reference sequence). The V segment lost 1 base and the J segment 7 bases; nucleotides outside the gene matches: 6. The chain's CDR3 is CSARAGDRGDQPQHF. The CDR3 DNA reads as TGCAGTGCTAGAGCCGGGGACAGGGGGGACCAGCCCCAGCATTTT.

The V and J genes are TRBV7-2 and TRBJ1-5; TRBD1 matches 7 bases. The CDR3 length is 15 residues. Trimming took 5 bases from V and 3 from J; bases not matched to a gene: 7. Germline lookup yields CDR1 SGHTA and CDR2 FQGNSA. CDR3 in DNA: TGTGCCAGCAGCCTCCAGGGGGGACCCAATCAGCCCCAGCATTTT. Encoded protein: CASSLQGGPNQPQHF.

The chain carries TRBV7-9 and TRBJ2-5, with 10 bases fitting TRBD2. This CDR3 is 16 amino acids long. Germline CDR1 SEHNR, CDR2 FQNEAQ (reference sequence). V lost 1 base, J lost 1 base, and 3 bases stayed unmatched. In DNA, the CDR3 is TGTGCCAGCAGCTTAGAAGCGGGAGGGGTCCAAGAGACCCAGTACTTC. Protein sequence: CASSLEAGGVQETQYF.

The chain has TRBV12-3 or TRBV12-4 and TRBJ2-2; D gene unclear. Trimming left V 2 bases short and J 5 bases short, with 12 bases between. The CDR3 contains 15 residues. CDR3 bases: TGTGCCAGCAGTTTAAGAAGAAGACCAACCGGGGAGCTGTTTTTT. Translating it yields CASSLRRRPTGELFF.

J is TRBJ1-1 and V is TRBV19; TRBD1 is a possible D gene (6 bases). This CDR3 comprises 12 residues. Germline V gene lookup returns CDR1 LNHDA and CDR2 SQIVND (reference sequence). Trimming shortened V by 7 bases and J by 8 bases, and 14 bases separated the two germline ends. This chain's CDR3 is CASTPGATEAFF. CDR3 DNA sequence: TGTGCCAGTACCCCGGGGGCCACCGAAGCTTTCTTT. Variable domain in full (rest from reference TRBV19 and TRBJ1-1): DGGITQSPKYLFRKEGQNVTLSCEQNLNHDAMYWYRQDPGQGLRLIYYSQIVNDFQKGDIAEGYSVSREKKESFPLTVTSAQKNPTAFYLCASTPGATEAFFGQGTRLTVV.

This chain joins TRBV4-1 and TRBJ1-2; D gene uncertain. In germline, CDR1 is MGHRA, CDR2 YSYEKL. This CDR3 is 16 amino acids long. Trimming left V 0 bases short and J 0 bases short, with 11 bases between. In DNA form, the CDR3 reads TGCGCCAGCAGCCAAGATCCGACGGCAGCTAACTATGGCTACACCTTC. This translates into CASSQDPTAANYGYTF.

This clonotype was found once. The rearrangement uses TRBV2 and TRBJ2-7, with D unclear. The CDR3 runs 12 residues. Germline V gives CDR1 SNHLY, CDR2 FYNNEI. The germline V and J ends were trimmed by 8 bases and 2 bases, with 10 bases remaining between them. CDR3 loop: CASQPATYEQYF. CDR3 nucleotides: TGTGCCAGCCAACCGGCGACCTACGAGCAGTACTTC.

The rearrangement links TRBV4-1 to TRBJ1-1; unclear D gene. V shed 1 base and J shed 7 bases, with 22 bases lying between them. The CDR3 totals 17 residues. Per germline, CDR1 MGHRA and CDR2 YSYEKL. CDR3: CASSQATILSTVHEAFF. In nucleotides, the CDR3 is TGCGCCAGCAGCCAAGCAACCATCCTATCCACGGTACATGAAGCTTTCTTT.

The chain couples TRBV6-5 to TRBJ2-2; 9 nucleotides line up with TRBD2. Germline V gene sequence: CDR1 MNHEY, CDR2 SVGAGI. With V trimmed by 6 bases and J by 6 bases, 8 bases remained unmatched. The CDR3 spans 15 residues. The CDR3 DNA is TGTGCCAGCAGGCAGCGGGGGGCCCTACCCGGGGAGCTGTTTTTT. This encodes CASRQRGALPGELFF.

CDR3 amino acids: CSVEWGGTETQYF. CDR3 DNA sequence: TGCAGCGTTGAGTGGGGTGGAACGGAGACCCAGTACTTC. This sequence joins TRBV29-1 and TRBJ2-5; D uncertain. The V end lost 3 bases, the J end lost 5 bases, and 13 bases lay between the germline ends. This CDR3 region has 13 residues. The germline V gene has CDR1 SQVTM and CDR2 ANQGSEA.

This sequence joins TRBV6-1 and TRBJ2-7; 7 nucleotides line up with TRBD2. The CDR3 loop spans 13 amino acids. The trim removed 4 bases at V and 3 bases at J, leaving 3 bases unmatched. The germline CDR1 and CDR2 sequences are MNHNS and SASEGT. The CDR3 protein is CASSGGGFYEQYF. The CDR3 nucleotides are TGTGCCAGCAGTGGCGGGGGTTTCTACGAGCAGTACTTC.

This clonotype was counted only a few times. V is TRBV6-1 and J is TRBJ2-7; D is ambiguous. Trimming cost V 7 bases and J 3 bases, with 10 bases left between them. CDR3 length equals 12 residues. Germline CDR1 MNHNS, CDR2 SASEGT. In DNA, the CDR3 is TGTGCCAGCACCTATGGAGTCTACGAGCAGTACTTC. Translation: CASTYGVYEQYF.

The count of this clonotype is one. This chain links TRBV6-5 with TRBJ2-7; D uncertain. Germline V gene lookup returns CDR1 MNHEY and CDR2 SVGAGI. Trimming removed 2 bases at V and 5 bases at J, with 7 bases between. There are 12 residues in the CDR3. The CDR3 here is CASSYGLNEQYF. Here the CDR3 DNA reads TGTGCCAGCAGTTACGGTCTTAACGAGCAGTACTTC.

This clonotype was counted a single time. The V and J genes are TRBV21-1 and TRBJ2-3; TRBD2, as called in the table, went unchecked against the DNA. TRBV21-1 is deemed a pseudogene. This CDR3 contains 20 residues. The CDR3 nucleotides are TGTGCCAGCAGCAAAGTTAACGGGCTAGCGGGGGACCCTAGCACAGATACGCAGTATTTT. Translated: CASSKVNGLAGDPSTDTQYF.

V and J are TRBV30 and TRBJ2-1; 9 bases match TRBD2. The CDR3 runs 14 residues. J was trimmed by 5 bases and V by 0 bases; bases with no gene match: 2. CDR1 GTSNPN and CDR2 SVGIG come from the germline V gene (reference sequence). The CDR3 is CAWSVIAGDNEQFF. The DNA of the CDR3 is TGTGCCTGGAGTGTCATAGCGGGGGACAATGAGCAGTTCTTC.

The chain is built from TRBV29-1 and TRBJ2-7, with 12 positions matching TRBD2. This CDR3 is built from 14 residues. Germline loops: CDR1 SQVTM, CDR2 ANQGSEA. Trimming removed 3 bases from V and 4 bases from J; junction bases left unmatched: 4. CDR3: CSVETSGRLYEQYF. CDR3 nucleotides: TGCAGCGTTGAGACTAGCGGGAGATTATACGAGCAGTACTTC.

This sequence joins TRBV12-3 or TRBV12-4 and TRBJ2-5, with D uncertain. Trimming stripped 3 bases from V and 5 bases from J, with 13 bases between. This CDR3 has 14 residues. In DNA, the CDR3 is TGTGCCAGCAGTTTTCTAGGGATGTCGGAGACCCAGTACTTC. As protein: CASSFLGMSETQYF.